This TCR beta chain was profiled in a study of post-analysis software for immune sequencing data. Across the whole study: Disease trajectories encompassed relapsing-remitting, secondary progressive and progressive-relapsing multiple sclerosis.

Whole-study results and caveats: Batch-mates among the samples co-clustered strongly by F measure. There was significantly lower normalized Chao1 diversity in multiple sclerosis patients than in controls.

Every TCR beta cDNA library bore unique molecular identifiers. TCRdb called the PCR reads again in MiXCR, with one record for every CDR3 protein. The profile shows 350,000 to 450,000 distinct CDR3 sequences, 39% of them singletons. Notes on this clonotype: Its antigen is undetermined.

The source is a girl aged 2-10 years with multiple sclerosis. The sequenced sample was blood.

Written as DNA, the CDR3 is TGTGCCAGCAGTTTACCGTCCTTAGCCAAAAACATTCAGTACTTC. This translates into CASSLPSLAKNIQYF. The gene calls are TRBV28 and TRBJ2-4, with D uncertain. V lost 2 bases and J 0 bases, leaving 8 bases between the germline ends. The CDR3 sequence is 15 residues long. CDR1 is MDHEN, CDR2 SYDVKM, per germline.